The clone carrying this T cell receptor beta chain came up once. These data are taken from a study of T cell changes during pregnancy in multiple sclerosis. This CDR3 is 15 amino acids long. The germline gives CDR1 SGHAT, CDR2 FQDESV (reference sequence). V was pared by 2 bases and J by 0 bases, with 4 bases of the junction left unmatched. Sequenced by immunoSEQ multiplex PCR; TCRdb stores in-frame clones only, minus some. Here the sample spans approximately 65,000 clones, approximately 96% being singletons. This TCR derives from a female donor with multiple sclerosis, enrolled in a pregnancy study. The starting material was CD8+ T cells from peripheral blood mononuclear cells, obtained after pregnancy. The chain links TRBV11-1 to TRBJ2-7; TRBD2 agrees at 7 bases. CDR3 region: CASSLRLADSYEQYF. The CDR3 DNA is TGTGCCAGCAGCTTAAGGCTAGCGGACTCCTACGAGCAGTACTTC.